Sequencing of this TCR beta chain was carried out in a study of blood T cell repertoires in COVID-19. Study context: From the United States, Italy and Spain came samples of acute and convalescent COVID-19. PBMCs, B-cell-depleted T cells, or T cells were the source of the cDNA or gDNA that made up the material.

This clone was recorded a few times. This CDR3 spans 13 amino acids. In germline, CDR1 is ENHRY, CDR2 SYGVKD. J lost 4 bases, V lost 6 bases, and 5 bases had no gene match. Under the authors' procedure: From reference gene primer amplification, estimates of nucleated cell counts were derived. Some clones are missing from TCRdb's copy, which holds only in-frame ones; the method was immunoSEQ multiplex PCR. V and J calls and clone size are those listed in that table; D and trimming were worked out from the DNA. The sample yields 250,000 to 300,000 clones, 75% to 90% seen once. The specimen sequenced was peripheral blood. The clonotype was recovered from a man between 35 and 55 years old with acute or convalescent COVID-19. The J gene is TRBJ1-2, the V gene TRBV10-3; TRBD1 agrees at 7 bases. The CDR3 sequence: CAIRGQLVYGYTF. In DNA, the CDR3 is TGTGCCATCAGGGGACAGCTGGTCTATGGCTACACCTTC.